The clone carrying this TCR beta chain was picked up a small number of times. The record originates from a study of CD8 T cells in Susac syndrome. Study in general: Patients with Susac syndrome were therapy-naive, taking corticosteroids, with some also receiving intravenous immunoglobulin, or taking intravenous immunoglobulin alone at the time their blood was drawn.

The V end lost 5 bases, the J end lost 8 bases, and 12 bases lay between the germline ends. Germline values: CDR1 SGHDN, CDR2 FVKESK. This CDR3 has 12 amino acids. Roughly 0.45 to 1 ug RNA was reverse transcribed with random hexamers. Across 54 Vbeta and 13 Jbeta, TCR beta CDR3 was amplified with immunoSEQ multiplex PCR. Via MiXCR, TCRdb re-called the immunoSEQ multiplex PCR reads, giving one row per CDR3 protein. This table holds about 200,000 distinct CDR3 sequences, roughly 90% found once. The source is a human donor with Susac syndrome. Material for sequencing was CD4+ T cells from PBMCs. J is TRBJ1-1 and V is TRBV14; tentatively, D is TRBD1 (5 bases). CDR3 in amino acids: CASSKGWTEAFF. DNA for the CDR3: TGTGCCAGCAGCAAAGGCTGGACAGAAGCTTTCTTT.